The 2 T cell receptor beta chains in this list originate from one sample, sequenced in a study of blood T cell repertoires in COVID-19. Assay used: immunoSEQ multiplex PCR; TCRdb lists only in-frame clones, some missing. Of fewer than 70,000 clones in the sample, 78% were seen once. Source material: peripheral blood. These receptors all come from a human donor in a cohort sampled during active COVID-19.

The CDR3 DNA sequence: TGTGCCAGCAGCTTAACGGACCGGAGGGGCACTGAAGCTTTCTTT. It specifies CASSLTDRRGTEAFF. V is TRBV5-6 and J is TRBJ1-1, with D possibly TRBD1 on 5 matching bases. This CDR3 region has 15 residues. V lost 2 bases, J lost 4 bases, and 15 bases lay in between. From germline, CDR1 is SGHDT and CDR2 YYEEEE.

The V gene is TRBV5-4, the J gene TRBJ2-7, with D perhaps TRBD2 (5 bases). This CDR3 has 14 residues. Germline V lookup: CDR1 SGHNT, CDR2 YYREEE (reference sequence). Trimming pared 1 base from V and 7 bases from J, leaving 15 bases between. The CDR3 region is CASSLSAGHEEQYF. As DNA, the CDR3 is TGTGCCAGCAGCTTGTCGGCGGGCCACGAGGAGCAGTACTTC.